A single sample is the source of the 28 T cell receptor beta chains below, sequenced in a study of beta chain features in type 1 diabetes. Study-level points and caveats: TCRB CDR3s from Type 1 diabetes patients were moderately but significantly shorter in all four CD4+ subsets.

What was sequenced were expressed TCRB transcripts, since all of the isolated RNA had been reverse transcribed. Repertoires were generated with immunoSEQ multiplex PCR, while TCRdb's copy carries only in-frame clones and drops some. The sample has 230,000 or so clones, 16% seen once; the top ten hold 0.065% to 0.095%. Antigens for these TCRs are unknown. Sequencing input: naive CD4+ T cells from blood. These receptors were obtained from a man aged 30-40 years with type 1 diabetes.

The chain is built from TRBV11-1 and TRBJ2-7; TRBD1 or TRBD2 may be the D gene (6 bases each). Germline assignment: CDR1 SGHAT and CDR2 FQDESV (reference sequence). V was trimmed by 0 bases and J by 2 bases, leaving 14 bases between them. The CDR3 totals 16 residues. CDR3 bases: TGTGCCAGCAGCTTAGCGGGCGGGACATTGACCTACGAGCAGTACTTC. Translating gives CASSLAGGTLTYEQYF. The full variable domain, with the rest looked up from reference TRBV11-1 and TRBJ2-7, is EAEVAQSPRYKITEKSQAVAFWCDPISGHATLYWYRQILGQGPELLVQFQDESVVDDSQLPKDRFSAERLKGVDSTLKIQPAELGDSAMYLCASSLAGGTLTYEQYFGPGTRLTVT.

The V gene is TRBV6-9, the J gene TRBJ2-7; the D is unclear. CDR3 size: 17 residues. The germline V and J ends were trimmed by 6 bases and 1 base, with 22 bases remaining between them. Germline CDR1 is MNHGY and CDR2 is SVAAGI. The CDR3 reads CASSPLYSRRISYEQYF. As DNA, the CDR3 is TGTGCCAGCAGCCCTCTTTATTCGCGGAGAATATCCTACGAGCAGTACTTC.

The gene calls are TRBV30 and TRBJ2-2; D is unresolved. CDR1 and CDR2 (germline): GTSNPN, SVGIG (reference sequence). The V gene lost 0 bases and the J gene lost 3 bases, with 8 bases spanning the gap. There are 14 residues in the CDR3. The CDR3 DNA reads as TGTGCCTGGAGTGTAATCCAGGACACCGGGGAGCTGTTTTTT. It specifies CAWSVIQDTGELFF.

This clone occurred a few times. The V call is TRBV5-4, the J call TRBJ2-3; TRBD1 aligns across 9 bases. The V gene's germline CDR1 is SGHNT and CDR2 YYREEE (reference sequence). The CDR3 sequence is 17 residues long. The trim removed 0 bases at V and 2 bases at J, leaving 7 bases unmatched. The CDR3 is CASSLDGRDRVTDTQYF. CDR3 DNA: TGTGCCAGCAGCTTGGATGGACGGGACAGGGTCACAGATACGCAGTATTTT.

This clone showed up just a few times. The rearrangement joins TRBV9 to TRBJ2-1; no reliable D call. With 0 bases removed from V and 6 bases from J, the gap between germline ends came to 10 bases. The germline gives CDR1 SGDLS, CDR2 YYNGEE. There are 14 residues in the CDR3. This CDR3 reads CASSVDALGNEQFF. The CDR3 DNA is TGTGCCAGCAGCGTAGATGCGTTGGGCAATGAGCAGTTCTTC. Using reference TRBV9 and TRBJ2-1 for the parts outside the CDR3, the full variable domain is DSGVTQTPKHLITATGQRVTLRCSPRSGDLSVYWYQQSLDQGLQFLIQYYNGEERAKGNILERFSAQQFPDLHSELNLSSLELGDSALYFCASSVDALGNEQFFGPGTRLTVL.

This clone occurred a few times. V usage is TRBV29-1 and J usage is TRBJ2-1; D is unresolved. The V and J ends lost 3 bases and 3 bases respectively, with 21 bases between them. Per the germline V gene, CDR1 is SQVTM and CDR2 is ANQGSEA. The length of the CDR3 is 17 residues. The DNA for the CDR3 is TGCAGCGTTGAGATCGGGTTCTCGCGGTATATCTACAATGAGCAGTTCTTC. Translated, it gives CSVEIGFSRYIYNEQFF.

This sequence joins TRBV10-3 and TRBJ2-6; D possibly corresponds to TRBD1 (5 bases). Germline CDR1 is ENHRY and CDR2 is SYGVKD. The CDR3 sequence is 13 residues long. The germline V and J ends were trimmed by 5 bases and 9 bases, with 11 bases remaining between them. The CDR3 DNA follows: TGTGCCATCAGTTCCCAGGGTTACAACGTCCTGACTTTC. This encodes CAISSQGYNVLTF.

The gene calls are TRBV29-1 and TRBJ2-6; weak D call: TRBD2 (6 bases). This CDR3 region has 18 residues. Germline CDR1 SQVTM, CDR2 ANQGSEA. V lost 7 bases to trimming and J lost 0 bases, with 22 bases between them. The CDR3 here is CSARGGGKGSSGANVLTF. For the CDR3, the DNA is TGCAGCGCCCGAGGCGGCGGGAAAGGATCCTCTGGGGCCAACGTCCTGACTTTC.

This clone was found a few times. This sample includes further DNA sequences coding for the same CDR3. The rearrangement joins TRBV30 to TRBJ2-5, with D perhaps matching TRBD2 (6 bases). The ends were cut back, 1 base at V and 7 bases at J, with 7 bases in the middle. The germline V gene has CDR1 GTSNPN and CDR2 SVGIG (reference sequence). This CDR3 has 11 residues. The CDR3 DNA follows: TGTGCCTGGAGTGGGGGAGGGACCCAGTACTTC. Protein product: CAWSGGGTQYF.

This clone was seen a few times. The chain joins TRBV5-1 to TRBJ2-1; 7 nucleotides agree with TRBD2. CDR3 length equals 15 residues. V was pared by 0 bases and J by 7 bases, with 7 bases of the junction left unmatched. CDR1 and CDR2 from the germline V gene are SGHRS and YFSETQ. The CDR3 nucleotides are TGCGCCAGCAGCTTGGTAGCGGGTACTTTGAATGAGCAGTTCTTC. As protein: CASSLVAGTLNEQFF.

This chain uses TRBV19 with TRBJ1-2; tentatively, D is TRBD1 (6 bases). From germline, CDR1 is LNHDA and CDR2 SQIVND (reference sequence). V was trimmed by 7 bases and J by 4 bases, leaving 22 bases between them. The CDR3 loop spans 16 amino acids. The CDR3 DNA is TGTGCCAGTAAACCTGGACAGACCCACGGGATCTATGGCTACACCTTC. Translated: CASKPGQTHGIYGYTF.

This clone was seen a few times. The chain's CDR3 is CASSFHGRAYNEQFF. DNA for the CDR3: TGTGCCAGCAGCTTCCACGGGAGGGCATACAATGAGCAGTTCTTC. The genes are TRBV14 and TRBJ2-1, with 8 bases aligning to TRBD2. V lost 5 bases to trimming and J lost 4 bases; unmatched junction nucleotides: 7. The CDR3 has 15 residues. Per germline, CDR1 SGHDN and CDR2 FVKESK.

The rearrangement uses TRBV5-4 and TRBJ2-4; TRBD2 matches at 10 bases. The CDR3 consists of 16 residues. Trimming took 0 bases from V and 3 from J; bases not matched to a gene: 3. Germline assignment: CDR1 SGHNT and CDR2 YYREEE (reference sequence). This chain's CDR3 is CASSLASGRVKNIQYF. DNA for the CDR3: TGTGCCAGCAGCTTGGCGAGCGGGAGGGTCAAAAACATTCAGTACTTC.

This clone has more than one count but fewer than ten. The chain recombines TRBV5-4 with TRBJ2-2; D remains unclear. Germline CDR1 SGHNT, CDR2 YYREEE (reference sequence). The CDR3 consists of 13 residues. Trimming removed 0 bases from V and 5 bases from J, with 5 bases in between. The CDR3 DNA reads TGTGCCAGCAGCTTGGAGCGTACCGGGGAGCTGTTTTTT. Its protein is CASSLERTGELFF.

This clone showed up just a few times. The V call is TRBV6-5, the J call TRBJ2-4; the match to TRBD1 covers 10 bases. The junction had 7 bases not matched to a gene; V was cut back by 4 bases and J by 7 bases. The CDR3 is 15 residues long. Per the germline V gene, CDR1 is MNHEY and CDR2 is SVGAGI. In nucleotides, the CDR3 is TGTGCCAGCAGTTTCACCGGGACAGGGGTTAACATTCAGTACTTC. Protein: CASSFTGTGVNIQYF.

The V call is TRBV2, the J call TRBJ2-7, with TRBD1 as a possible D gene (6 bases). Germline V gene lookup returns CDR1 SNHLY and CDR2 FYNNEI. Trimming took off 7 bases at V and 3 bases at J, with 10 bases between the two ends. This CDR3 is built from 12 residues. The CDR3 here is CASTTGFYEQYF. In nucleotides, the CDR3 is TGTGCCAGCACAACAGGGTTCTACGAGCAGTACTTC. Supplemented by reference TRBV2 and TRBJ2-7, the full variable domain reads EPEVTQTPSHQVTQMGQEVILRCVPISNHLYFYWYRQILGQKVEFLVSFYNNEISEKSEIFDDQFSVERPDGSNFTLKIRSTKLEDSAMYFCASTTGFYEQYFGPGTRLTVT.

This rearrangement joins TRBV13 to TRBJ1-2, with 10 bases fitting TRBD1. The germline gives CDR1 PRHDT, CDR2 FYEKMQ (reference sequence). The CDR3 is made up of 15 amino acids. With V trimmed by 4 bases and J by 4 bases, 6 bases remained unmatched. This CDR3 is CASSSTGGASYGYTF. In DNA form, the CDR3 reads TGTGCCAGCAGCTCGACAGGGGGCGCGTCCTATGGCTACACCTTC.

The gene calls are TRBV2 and TRBJ1-4, with 9 bases lining up with TRBD1. The ends lost 7 bases at V and 8 bases at J; junction bases unmatched: 2. Germline V CDR1 and CDR2: SNHLY, FYNNEI. This CDR3 spans 12 amino acids. The CDR3 DNA is TGTGCCAGCACCGGGACAGGGGAAAAACTGTTTTTT. The encoded protein is CASTGTGEKLFF.

The sample holds a few counts of this clone. The chain uses TRBV4-1 and TRBJ1-2, with a weak D call TRBD1 (6 bases). CDR3 size: 14 residues. V lost 4 bases and J lost 3, with 12 bases in between. Germline CDR1 and CDR2: MGHRA and YSYEKL. The CDR3 DNA reads TGCGCCAGCAGCCCGCAGGAGGGGGACTATGGCTACACCTTC. The encoded protein is CASSPQEGDYGYTF.

The rearrangement links TRBV4-1 to TRBJ2-5; a possible D gene is TRBD1 (7 bases). In germline, CDR1 is MGHRA, CDR2 YSYEKL. V lost 5 bases to trimming and J lost 5 bases, with 18 bases between them. The CDR3 sequence is 15 residues long. DNA of the CDR3: TGCGCCAGCAGCGACAAAACAGGGGCGGGGGAGACCCAGTACTTC. Protein product: CASSDKTGAGETQYF.

CDR3 loop: CATSRGPGQGGHEQYF. CDR3 DNA sequence: TGTGCCACCAGCAGGGGGCCCGGACAGGGAGGCCACGAGCAGTACTTC. The gene calls are TRBV15 and TRBJ2-7, with TRBD1 matching over 8 bases. Germline lookup yields CDR1 LNHNV and CDR2 YYDKDF (reference sequence). Unmatched junction bases numbered 12, after V lost 3 bases and J lost 5 bases. This CDR3 spans 16 amino acids.

The DNA of the CDR3 is TGTGCCAGCAGTTTATGGGAGGGCGCCCAAGAGACCCAGTACTTC. This sequence encodes CASSLWEGAQETQYF. The chain couples TRBV28 to TRBJ2-5, with TRBD2 as a possible D gene (6 bases). The CDR3 sequence is 15 residues long. CDR1 is MDHEN, CDR2 SYDVKM, per germline. V was shortened by 0 bases and J by 1 base, with 9 bases between the two germline ends.

The chain links TRBV30 to TRBJ2-1; 7 bases match TRBD2. The CDR3 is 15 residues long. J gave up 9 bases and V 2 bases, and 13 bases lay outside the gene matches. The germline gives CDR1 GTSNPN, CDR2 SVGIG (reference sequence). CDR3 loop: CAWSSSERDIGEQFF. The CDR3 DNA reads TGTGCCTGGAGTTCCTCCGAGCGGGATATCGGTGAGCAGTTCTTC.

This chain connects TRBV5-6 to TRBJ2-7, with 8 bases lining up with TRBD1. The CDR3 is made up of 14 amino acids. With V trimmed by 3 bases and J by 2 bases, 4 bases remained unmatched. The germline V gene has CDR1 SGHDT and CDR2 YYEEEE. The CDR3 region has the DNA TGTGCCAGCAGCTGGGGACAGGTGACCTACGAGCAGTACTTC. This codes for CASSWGQVTYEQYF.

The genes are TRBV7-8 and TRBJ2-1; 12 bases agree with TRBD1. The CDR3 extends over 15 amino acids. Germline values: CDR1 SGHVS, CDR2 FQNEAQ. Germline trimming cut 5 bases from V and 4 bases from J; bases unmatched to any gene: 3. The CDR3 bases are TGTGCCAGCAGCCTGGGACAGGGGGCTTACAATGAGCAGTTCTTC. This encodes CASSLGQGAYNEQFF. The complete variable domain, with remaining parts taken from reference TRBV7-8 and TRBJ2-1, reads GAGVSQSPRYKVAKRGQDVALRCDPISGHVSLFWYQQALGQGPEFLTYFQNEAQLDKSGLPSDRFFAERPEGSVSTLKIQRTQQEDSAVYLCASSLGQGAYNEQFFGPGTRLTVL.

In its sample, this clone was seen a few times. The chain combines TRBV9 with TRBJ1-4; D is unresolved. The CDR3 is made up of 15 amino acids. Germline loops: CDR1 SGDLS, CDR2 YYNGEE. V lost 0 bases and J 8 bases, leaving 14 bases between the germline ends. The CDR3 DNA reads as TGTGCCAGCAGCGTAGGAGGATACAGCAGGGAAAAACTGTTTTTT. Residues: CASSVGGYSREKLFF.

This clone was recorded a few times. This chain joins TRBV27 and TRBJ2-7, with D possibly matching TRBD1 (5 bases). The V and J ends lost 6 bases and 1 base respectively, with 13 bases between them. The CDR3 covers 14 residues. From germline, CDR1 is MNHEY and CDR2 SMNVEV (reference sequence). CDR3 coding DNA: TGTGCCAGCAGGCGAGGACAAAGTTCCTACGAGCAGTACTTC. It encodes CASRRGQSSYEQYF.

The chain uses TRBV28 and TRBJ1-1; TRBD1 agrees at 8 bases. Germline CDR1 reads MDHEN; CDR2 reads SYDVKM. CDR3 size: 15 residues. The V segment lost 10 bases and the J segment 6 bases; nucleotides outside the gene matches: 16. The CDR3 nucleotides read TGTGCCACCCAACAGGGGGACCTTCTTGGGGCTGAAGCTTTCTTT. Its translation: CATQQGDLLGAEAFF.